This TCR beta chain was found in a study of cytomegalovirus exposure and HLA in healthy donors (dated by TCRdb to the late 2010s). In the study overall: In an earlier analysis of about 560 of the donors, about 260 Gb of sequence data and 100 million or so unique TCR beta sequences from 180 million or so T cells were reported. An early release that covered some 630 HLA-typed donors contained approximately 300 gigabases of sequencing data and tens of millions of unique TCR sequences. The genetic ancestry cluster associated with self-reported Caucasian donors included 81% of the approximately 410 genotyped donors. The study aimed to test whether cataloging public T cell receptors could reveal signatures of past pathogen exposure. The T cell repertoires of 700 or so subjects were profiled by immunosequencing and related to cytomegalovirus serostatus. A separate validation cohort of roughly 130 different subjects was used in addition to the roughly 700-subject first cohort. To predict cytomegalovirus infection status, the study brought together high-throughput TCR immunosequencing, statistical association of individual TCRs with disease status, and machine learning. To study patterns of TCR occurrence, a later analysis re-analyzed previously published TCR beta repertoires from more than 550 donors and added high-resolution HLA genotyping. In the later analysis, no new phenotypic data were used to find candidate immune exposures; instead, reliance was placed on TCR beta sequences and their occurrence across donors. To decide whether each TCR beta V gene segment behaved as functional or pseudogenic, an earlier analysis of over 500 of the donors relied on high-throughput TCR beta sequencing. Donor age, sex, ethnicity and CMV serostatus were collected together with the repertoire data. A later genetic analysis used genome-wide SNP genotypes for about 65% of the roughly 700 donors, treating that subset as a discovery cohort. Every discovery cohort repertoire had been produced on one sequencing platform. HLA typing included class I and class II loci at four-digit resolution. The number of typed donors differed by locus: about 620-630 for A, B, C, DRB1 and DQB1; approximately 540 for DQA1; fewer than 610 for DPA1; and roughly 450 for DPB1. Because of strong linkage in the cohort, five DR-DQ haplotypes were treated as single units for association and clustering. Among roughly 400 genotyped donors of the cohort, an average of about 240,000 unique TCR beta nucleotide sequences were sequenced per donor, roughly 18% of them non-productive.

The library was made by the immunoSEQ multiplex PCR assay. For the multiplex PCR, a mixture combining 60 forward primers for TCR Vbeta segments and 13 reverse primers for TCR Jbeta segments was used. Amplification of the CDR3 region of rearranged TCR beta genes was performed with a multiplex PCR assay on genomic DNA. The Illumina HiSeq System was used to sequence the amplified TCR beta libraries as 87-base-pair reads. On the authors' methods: In a later analysis, 80 million or so unique TCR beta chains were counted across the roughly 610 repertoires, and about 10 million of these chains were shared by at least two donors. Raw reads were error-corrected and collapsed into unique sequences by a nearest-neighbor algorithm in which closely related sequences were merged to remove PCR and sequencing errors. CDR3 sequences were aligned to IMGT reference sequences to assign V, D and J gene segments. For a sequence to be retained, at least a six-nucleotide match to both a V gene segment and a J gene segment was required. Rearrangements were called productive when the CDR3 lacked stop codons and stayed in frame with V and J; all others were non-productive. CDR3 was defined by IMGT convention, running from the second conserved V-encoded cysteine to the conserved J-encoded phenylalanine. In an earlier analysis of some 550 of the donors, sequences lacking an unambiguous match to a single V gene segment were excluded. An earlier analysis of roughly 590 of the donors called V segments functional above 56.7% productive rearrangements and segregating when the between-donor standard deviation exceeded 5%. A statistical classification framework was developed to diagnose cytomegalovirus status using the catalog of TCR beta chain sequences. V and J gene assignment, in a later analysis, came from comparing TCR nucleotide sequences with IMGT/GENE-DB human TR gene sequences. In a later analysis, CDR3 sequences and most-parsimonious VDJ recombination scenarios were assigned using the TCRdist pipeline. In a later analysis, each TCR beta chain was defined by its CDR3 amino acid sequence together with its V-gene family, and reads without a unique V-gene family were excluded. As a way to deal with suspected cross-contamination and a sequencing artifact, a later analysis dropped 500 to 700 nucleotide sequences that were highly shared and had low generation probability. In a later analysis, a clonal expansion index was calculated for each public chain from normalized within-repertoire ranks of inferred template counts. In a later analysis, generation probabilities were computed using a VDJ recombination model fitted to out-of-frame rearrangements, and the results were checked against IGoR. Hypergeometric tests were used in a later analysis to score TCR-TCR, TCR-HLA and TCR-CMV co-occurrence, with a repertoire-size bias correction applied to the TCR pairs. To estimate false discovery rates, a later analysis permuted the HLA or CMV assignments 20 times. In a later analysis, co-occurring TCRs were grouped using DBSCAN, with TCRdist sequence similarity added in when clustering inside HLA-allele-positive subsets. For co-occurrence clustering, repertoires with fewer than 30,000 or more than 120,000 public chains were excluded, along with 4 to 6 repertoires with anomalous nucleotide sharing. The clones in this table, taken by TCRdb from immuneACCESS, are in-frame only. Not every clone is retained; where verified, under half of the shortfall comes from an unresolved V gene, and the cause of the rest is unknown. For V, J and clone size, that table is used; D and trimming come from the DNA. The table for this sample lists roughly 180,000 clones; roughly 80% of them were counted only once. The ten largest account for about 3% of the sample.

Broader findings and caveats from the paper: The 87-base-pair reads could not distinguish some IMGT-functional V segments, including TRBV6-2 and TRBV6-3, so those segments were excluded. In both the original and validation cohorts, the classifier was reported to diagnose cytomegalovirus status with high specificity and sensitivity. Broadly in line with IMGT annotations, most TCR beta V segments showed up in productive rearrangements about 87% or about 30% of the time in an earlier analysis of several hundred of the donors. The earlier analysis of some 560 of the donors excluded roughly 16 rarely observed V segments, including chromosome 9 orphons, because counts were too low. A further reported finding was that TCR beta sequences accurately predicted the HLA-A and HLA-B alleles for most subjects in the first cohort. When HLA alleles, especially DR and DQ, strongly co-occurred, attributing TCR associations to individual alleles was difficult. A later analysis found that TCR association rates varied across HLA loci, with DRB1 alleles showing the most associated TCRs and HLA-C alleles the fewest. In a later analysis, some 17,000 TCR beta sequences were associated with specific HLA alleles at a false discovery rate of 0.05. In the study, some 180 TCR beta chains were listed as associated with cytomegalovirus. According to the authors, the approach could potentially be generalized to other disease states and immunological phenotypes. A later genetic analysis associated a missense DCLRE1C variant with V-gene and J-gene trimming of TCR beta chains, and an independent cohort replicated the association. Most CMV-associated TCR beta chains appeared to be HLA-restricted in a later analysis, and the HLA associations seemed to be driven largely by CMV exposure. In a later analysis, several top co-occurrence clusters were reported to appear linked to parvovirus B19, influenza, CMV and Epstein-Barr virus. Across donors, most TCR sequences were observed very rarely, whereas some public TCRs were present in many individuals. Roughly uniform sequencing depth across donors was assumed in presence/absence analyses, although this assumption may not hold. A cluster of highly shared sequence variants was judged likely to represent a technical artifact of the sequencing pipeline. Compared with the roughly 670-donor mean, donors in an Asian-associated ancestry cluster had fewer N-insertions in productive TCRs, according to a later genetic analysis. In vitro tests confirmed that a few of the cytomegalovirus-associated TCR beta chains recognize cytomegalovirus antigens. In a later analysis, HLA-associated TCR beta chains showed more clonal expansion and lower generation probabilities than non-associated chains that were equally common. Correlated functional status among segregating V segments might reflect linkage disequilibrium, but an unknown experimental factor could not be ruled out. The cohort was sequenced for TCR beta chains only, and without alpha or paired-chain data the features that could be detected were limited. Immune exposure information for the cohort was limited to CMV serostatus. Because HLA typing was missing for some donors at each locus, association tests included only the typed subset.

This clone was seen a single time. Its binding antigen is unknown. No base quality values were provided; no much bigger clone lies one nucleotide off. The germline V gene supplies CDR1 MNHNS and CDR2 SASEGT. Compared with germline, V lacks 5 bases and J lacks 6 bases; bases without a gene match: 6. From the cysteine through the phenylalanine, the CDR3 covers 14 amino acids. Only the CDR3 region is kept as DNA, spanning 42 bases read in frame from base 1. The cohort consisted of 666 healthy bone marrow donors. Cohort members were all nominally healthy when sampled, although unrecorded immune exposures were likely present. The donor tested CMV seronegative and was one of the 352 seronegative cohort members. Every donor gave a peripheral blood sample, and the peripheral blood mononuclear cells from that sample were used for TCR beta sequencing. The Qiagen DNeasy Blood Extraction Kit was used to extract genomic DNA from the blood cell samples.

The rearranged chain carries TRBV6-1 and TRBJ1-4; 7 bases in between match TRBD1. The origin of this receptor is a female donor in good health and CMV-seronegative. Sequencing was carried out using PBMCs. The DNA is TGTGCCAGCAGTAACCAGGGGGGTTATGAAAAACTGTTTTTT. Translation gives CASSNQGGYEKLFF.